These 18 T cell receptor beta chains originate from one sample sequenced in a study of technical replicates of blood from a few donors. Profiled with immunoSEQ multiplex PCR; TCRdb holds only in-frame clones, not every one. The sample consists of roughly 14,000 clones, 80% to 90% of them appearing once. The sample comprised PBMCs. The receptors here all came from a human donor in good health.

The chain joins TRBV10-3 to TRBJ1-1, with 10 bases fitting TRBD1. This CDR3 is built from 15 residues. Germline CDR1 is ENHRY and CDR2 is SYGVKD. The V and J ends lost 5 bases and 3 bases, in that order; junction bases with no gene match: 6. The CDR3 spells CAISLTGGVDTEAFF. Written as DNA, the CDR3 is TGTGCCATCAGTCTGACAGGGGGCGTGGACACTGAAGCTTTCTTT.

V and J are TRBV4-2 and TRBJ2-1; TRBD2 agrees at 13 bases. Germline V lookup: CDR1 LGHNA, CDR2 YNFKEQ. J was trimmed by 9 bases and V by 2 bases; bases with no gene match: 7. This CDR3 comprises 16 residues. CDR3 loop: CASSQYGTSGTLEQFF. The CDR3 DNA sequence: TGTGCCAGCAGCCAATACGGGACTAGCGGGACGCTTGAGCAGTTCTTC.

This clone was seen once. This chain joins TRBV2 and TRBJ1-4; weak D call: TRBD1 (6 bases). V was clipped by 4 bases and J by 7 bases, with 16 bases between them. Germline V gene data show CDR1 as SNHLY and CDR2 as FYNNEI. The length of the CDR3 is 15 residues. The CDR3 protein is CASSGTVTLSEKLFF. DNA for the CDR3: TGTGCCAGCAGTGGGACAGTCACGTTGTCTGAAAAACTGTTTTTT.

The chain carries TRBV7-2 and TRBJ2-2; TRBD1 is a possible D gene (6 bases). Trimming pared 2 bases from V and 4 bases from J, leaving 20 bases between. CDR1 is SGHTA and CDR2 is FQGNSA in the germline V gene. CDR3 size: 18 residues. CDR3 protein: CASSLWTADTGFTGELFF. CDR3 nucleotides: TGTGCCAGCAGCTTATGGACAGCAGACACCGGTTTCACCGGGGAGCTGTTTTTT.

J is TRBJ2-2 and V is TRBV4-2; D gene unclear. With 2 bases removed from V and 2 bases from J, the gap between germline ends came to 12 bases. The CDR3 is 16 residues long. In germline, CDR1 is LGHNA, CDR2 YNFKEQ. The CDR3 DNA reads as TGTGCCAGCAGCCAACAACAGACACCTAACACCGGGGAGCTGTTTTTT. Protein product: CASSQQQTPNTGELFF.

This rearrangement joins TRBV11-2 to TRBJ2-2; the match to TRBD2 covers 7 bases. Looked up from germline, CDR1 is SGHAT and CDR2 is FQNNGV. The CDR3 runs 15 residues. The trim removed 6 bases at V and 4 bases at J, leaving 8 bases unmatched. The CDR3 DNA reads TGTGCCAGCAGTCAAGCAGCGGGATTCACCGGGGAGCTGTTTTTT. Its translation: CASSQAAGFTGELFF.

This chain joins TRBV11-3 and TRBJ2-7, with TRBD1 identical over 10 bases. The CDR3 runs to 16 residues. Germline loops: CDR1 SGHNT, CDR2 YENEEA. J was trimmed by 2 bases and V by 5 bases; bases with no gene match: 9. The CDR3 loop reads CASSDRQGATPYEQYF. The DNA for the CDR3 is TGTGCCAGCAGCGACCGACAGGGGGCGACCCCCTACGAGCAGTACTTC.

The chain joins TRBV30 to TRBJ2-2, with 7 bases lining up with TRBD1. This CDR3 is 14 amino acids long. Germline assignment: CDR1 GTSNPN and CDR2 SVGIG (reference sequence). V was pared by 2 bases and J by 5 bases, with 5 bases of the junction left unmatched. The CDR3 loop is CAWSPGQRTGELFF. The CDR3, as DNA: TGTGCCTGGAGTCCGGGACAGAGGACCGGGGAGCTGTTTTTT.

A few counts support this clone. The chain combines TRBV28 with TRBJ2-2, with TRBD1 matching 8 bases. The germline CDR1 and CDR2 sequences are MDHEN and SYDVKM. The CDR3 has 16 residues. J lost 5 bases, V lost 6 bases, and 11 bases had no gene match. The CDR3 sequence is CASSPTTGGGTGELFF. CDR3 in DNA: TGTGCCAGCAGCCCAACCACAGGGGGTGGGACCGGGGAGCTGTTTTTT. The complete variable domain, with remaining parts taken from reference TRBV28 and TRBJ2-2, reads DVKVTQSSRYLVKRTGEKVFLECVQDMDHENMFWYRQDPGLGLRLIYFSYDVKMKEKGDIPEGYSVSREKKERFSLILESASTNQTSMYLCASSPTTGGGTGELFFGEGSRLTVL.

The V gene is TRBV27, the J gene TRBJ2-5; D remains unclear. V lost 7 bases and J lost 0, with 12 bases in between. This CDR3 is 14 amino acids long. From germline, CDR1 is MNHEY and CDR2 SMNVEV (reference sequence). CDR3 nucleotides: TGTGCCAGCACCCCTTCAGTGTACCAAGAGACCCAGTACTTC. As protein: CASTPSVYQETQYF.

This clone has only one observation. CDR3 amino acids: CASSFSTGWAQYF. The CDR3 nucleotides read TGTGCCAGCAGTTTTAGTACGGGATGGGCGCAGTATTTT. The rearrangement links TRBV27 to TRBJ2-3; D perhaps matches TRBD2 (5 bases). The germline gives CDR1 MNHEY, CDR2 SMNVEV (reference sequence). The V gene lost 3 bases and the J gene lost 10 bases, with 14 bases spanning the gap. The CDR3 totals 13 residues.

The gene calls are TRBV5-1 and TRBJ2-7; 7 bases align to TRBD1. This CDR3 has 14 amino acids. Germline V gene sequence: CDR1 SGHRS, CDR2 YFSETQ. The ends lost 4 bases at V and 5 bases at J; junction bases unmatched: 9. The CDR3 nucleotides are TGCGCCAGCAGCATTCAGGGGGTAGGGGACGAGCAGTACTTC. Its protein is CASSIQGVGDEQYF.

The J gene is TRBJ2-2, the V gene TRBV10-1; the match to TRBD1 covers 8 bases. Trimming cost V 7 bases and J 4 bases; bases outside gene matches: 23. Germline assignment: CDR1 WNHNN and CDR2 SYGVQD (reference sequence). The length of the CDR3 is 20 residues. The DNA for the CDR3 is TGCGCCAGCAAGCCGGCGGCAAGGTTCTACTGGACAGGGTGCACCGGGGAGCTGTTTTTT. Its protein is CASKPAARFYWTGCTGELFF.

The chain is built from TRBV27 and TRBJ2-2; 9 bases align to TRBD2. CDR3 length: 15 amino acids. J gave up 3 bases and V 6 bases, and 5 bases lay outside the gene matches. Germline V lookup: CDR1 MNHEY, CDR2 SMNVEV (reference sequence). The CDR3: CASRSVAGDTGELFF. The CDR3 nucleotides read TGTGCCAGCAGATCGGTAGCGGGAGACACCGGGGAGCTGTTTTTT.

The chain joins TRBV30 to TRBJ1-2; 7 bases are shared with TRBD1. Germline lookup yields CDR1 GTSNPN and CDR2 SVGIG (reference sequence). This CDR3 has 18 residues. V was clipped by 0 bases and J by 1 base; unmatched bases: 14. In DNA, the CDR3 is TGTGCCTGGAGTGTAATGCGACAGGGCCCGCTTAGTAACTATGGCTACACCTTC. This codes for CAWSVMRQGPLSNYGYTF.

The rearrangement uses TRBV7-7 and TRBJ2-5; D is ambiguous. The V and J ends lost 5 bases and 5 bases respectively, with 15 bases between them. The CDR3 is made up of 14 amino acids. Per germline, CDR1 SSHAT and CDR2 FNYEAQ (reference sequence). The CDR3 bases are TGTGCCAGCAGCCAAAGCATTGTCGGTGAGACCCAGTACTTC. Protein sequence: CASSQSIVGETQYF.

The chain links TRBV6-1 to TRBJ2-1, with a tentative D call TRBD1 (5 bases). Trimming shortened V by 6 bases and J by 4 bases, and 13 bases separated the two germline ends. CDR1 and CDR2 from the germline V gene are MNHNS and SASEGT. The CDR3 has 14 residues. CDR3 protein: CASRDNTGYNEQFF. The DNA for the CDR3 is TGTGCCAGCAGGGACAACACAGGTTACAATGAGCAGTTCTTC.

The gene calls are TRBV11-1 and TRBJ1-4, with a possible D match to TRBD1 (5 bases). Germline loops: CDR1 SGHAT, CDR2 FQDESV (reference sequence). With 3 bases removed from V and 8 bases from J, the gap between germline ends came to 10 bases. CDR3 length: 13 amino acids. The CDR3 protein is CASSLPGLEKLFF. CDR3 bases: TGTGCCAGCAGCTTGCCGGGACTCGAAAAACTGTTTTTT.